Each of the 4 T cell receptor beta chains below was sequenced from the same sample in a study of CD8 T cells in Susac syndrome. With random hexamers, reverse transcription was performed on about 0.45 to 1 ug of RNA. TCRdb fed the immunoSEQ multiplex PCR reads into MiXCR, producing one record per CDR3 protein. The repertoire holds fewer than 200,000 distinct CDR3 sequences, with approximately 94% as singletons. Material: CD4+ T cells from PBMCs. The source of these receptors is a human donor in good health.

The chain recombines TRBV11-2 with TRBJ2-1; 12 bases are a match to TRBD2. This CDR3 spans 18 amino acids. Germline V gives CDR1 SGHAT, CDR2 FQNNGV. With V trimmed by 8 bases and J by 1 base, 12 bases remained unmatched. The CDR3, as DNA: TGTGCCAGCGGATCATCTAGCGGGAGGGCTGGGTCCTACAATGAGCAGTTCTTC. This encodes CASGSSSGRAGSYNEQFF.

The V gene is TRBV3-1, the J gene TRBJ1-4; the D gene is possibly TRBD1 (6 bases). The germline CDR1 and CDR2 sequences are LGHDT and YNNKEL (reference sequence). The CDR3 is 16 residues long. Trimming stripped 4 bases from V and 7 bases from J, with 19 bases between. The CDR3 here is CASSLQYTGAREKLFF. CDR3 bases: TGTGCCAGCAGCCTACAATATACGGGGGCGCGTGAAAAACTGTTTTTT.

The chain recombines TRBV20-1 with TRBJ2-7; no reliable D call. The CDR3 is 13 residues long. Germline CDR1 DFQATT, CDR2 SNEGSKA (reference sequence). Trimming took off 2 bases at V and 0 bases at J, with 8 bases between the two ends. The CDR3 region is CSARHTDSYEQYF. The DNA for the CDR3 is TGCAGTGCTAGACATACAGACTCCTACGAGCAGTACTTC.

The chain combines TRBV28 with TRBJ2-7; the D gene is possibly TRBD1 (5 bases). Germline V gene data show CDR1 as MDHEN and CDR2 as SYDVKM. V dropped 1 base and J dropped 1 base, with 11 bases sitting between them. CDR3 length: 15 residues. The CDR3 region is CASSLFGRGSYEQYF. The CDR3 DNA sequence: TGTGCCAGCAGTTTATTTGGTAGGGGATCCTACGAGCAGTACTTC.